This entry lists 23 T cell receptor beta chains sequenced from one sample in a study of cytomegalovirus exposure and HLA in healthy donors. Primers: 60 Vbeta forward and 13 Jbeta reverse. Assay used: immunoSEQ multiplex PCR; TCRdb lists only in-frame clones, some missing. The specimen's table records about 200,000 clones. Sequencing was done on a sample of PBMCs. These receptors came from a man aged 30 to 39 in good health and CMV-seronegative.

CDR3 amino acids: CASSYRTGQETQYF. The CDR3 DNA sequence: TGTGCCAGCAGCTACCGGACAGGGCAAGAGACCCAGTACTTC. The gene calls are TRBV5-4 and TRBJ2-5; 8 bases are a match to TRBD1. CDR3 length: 14 residues. The junction had 3 bases not matched to a gene; V was cut back by 3 bases and J by 2 bases. From germline, CDR1 is SGHNT and CDR2 YYREEE (reference sequence).

The chain combines TRBV5-8 with TRBJ2-3; D is undetermined. Germline CDR1 is SGHTS and CDR2 is YDEGEE. The CDR3 consists of 14 residues. Deletions cut 10 bases from V and 2 bases from J, with 17 bases between. CDR3 bases: TGTGCCTCCATCCTGTCGGGTTCCACAGATACGCAGTATTTT. Translating gives CASILSGSTDTQYF. Using reference TRBV5-8 and TRBJ2-3 for the parts outside the CDR3, the full variable domain is EAGVTQSPTHLIKTRGQQATLRCSPISGHTSVYWYQQALGLGLQFLLWYDEGEERNRGNFPPRFSGRQFPNYSSELNVNALELEDSALYLCASILSGSTDTQYFGPGTRLTVL.

The chain has TRBV7-2 and TRBJ1-1, with D possibly being TRBD1 (5 bases). From germline, CDR1 is SGHTA and CDR2 FQGNSA. The CDR3 sequence is 14 residues long. The ends were cut back, 5 bases at V and 5 bases at J, with 15 bases in the middle. The CDR3 is CASSQLLGGTEAFF. The CDR3 DNA reads TGTGCCAGCAGCCAACTCCTCGGGGGAACTGAAGCTTTCTTT.

The chain joins TRBV6-6 to TRBJ1-1; D ambiguous. The CDR3 loop spans 14 amino acids. V lost 4 bases to trimming and J lost 1 base, with 10 bases between them. The germline gives CDR1 MNHNY, CDR2 SVGAGI (reference sequence). The CDR3 DNA is TGTGCCAGCAGTTTGTTACAACAGAACACTGAAGCTTTCTTT. This translates into CASSLLQQNTEAFF.

This rearrangement joins TRBV4-1 to TRBJ1-2; D perhaps matches TRBD1 (6 bases). V shed 1 base and J shed 5 bases, with 20 bases lying between them. Per germline, CDR1 MGHRA and CDR2 YSYEKL. This CDR3 comprises 17 residues. The DNA for the CDR3 is TGCGCCAGCAGCCAAGCCGGGACATCGGTGGATTTATATGGCTACACCTTC. This encodes CASSQAGTSVDLYGYTF.

The chain links TRBV5-4 to TRBJ2-2, with 9 bases identical to TRBD1. With 4 bases clipped from V and 6 bases from J, the junction kept 7 bases outside the gene matches. Germline V gene data show CDR1 as SGHNT and CDR2 as YYREEE (reference sequence). This CDR3 has 15 residues. The CDR3 DNA is TGTGCCAGCAGCCCCCGGGACAGGGCGGCCGGGGAGCTGTTTTTT. It yields the protein CASSPRDRAAGELFF.

Remarks on this clone: Other DNA sequences in this sample translate to the same CDR3. J is TRBJ1-1 and V is TRBV10-3; 10 bases fit TRBD1. Germline CDR1 ENHRY, CDR2 SYGVKD. The CDR3 is made up of 13 amino acids. J lost 3 bases, V lost 6 bases, and 1 base had no gene match. The CDR3 DNA reads as TGTGCCATCAGCGGACAGGGGGACACTGAAGCTTTCTTT. It yields the protein CAISGQGDTEAFF.

The chain combines TRBV13 with TRBJ1-3; D gene uncertain. The CDR3 runs 15 residues. Germline-derived CDR1 and CDR2 are PRHDT and FYEKMQ (reference sequence). V lost 0 bases and J 0 bases, leaving 6 bases between the germline ends. CDR3 in DNA: TGTGCCAGCAGCTTAGGACAGAGCTCTGGAAACACCATATATTTT. Translated, it gives CASSLGQSSGNTIYF.

The CDR3 is CASSEGFPGSQFF. The CDR3 bases are TGTGCCAGCAGTGAAGGATTCCCGGGATCGCAGTTCTTC. The chain recombines TRBV2 with TRBJ2-1; D is possibly TRBD2 (5 bases). The CDR3 sequence is 13 residues long. Trimming pared 1 base from V and 12 bases from J, leaving 13 bases between. In germline, CDR1 is SNHLY, CDR2 FYNNEI.

This chain connects TRBV30 to TRBJ1-5, with 7 bases that match TRBD1. CDR3 size: 19 residues. Germline V gives CDR1 GTSNPN, CDR2 SVGIG (reference sequence). V was clipped by 1 base and J by 1 base; unmatched bases: 16. The CDR3 bases are TGTGCCTGGAGTGATGGGCCAGGGGGGAATATAGGGAGCAATCAGCCCCAGCATTTT. Its translation is CAWSDGPGGNIGSNQPQHF.

This chain joins TRBV4-1 and TRBJ2-7; 8 positions match TRBD1. This CDR3 is built from 14 residues. J gave up 3 bases and V 5 bases, and 6 bases lay outside the gene matches. Germline lookup yields CDR1 MGHRA and CDR2 YSYEKL. The CDR3 is CASSGQGAFYEQYF. In nucleotides, the CDR3 is TGCGCCAGCAGCGGACAGGGAGCCTTCTACGAGCAGTACTTC.

The J gene is TRBJ2-1, the V gene TRBV9; 9 bases agree with TRBD2. CDR1 and CDR2 from the germline V gene are SGDLS and YYNGEE. The V gene end was trimmed by 0 bases and the J gene end by 9 bases; junction bases not matched to a gene: 10. This CDR3 has 16 amino acids. The CDR3, as DNA: TGTGCCAGCAGCGTAGAGGGTAGCGGGGGACTACGTGAGCAGTTCTTC. It codes for CASSVEGSGGLREQFF.

The chain uses TRBV13 and TRBJ2-7; possibly TRBD1 for D (5 bases). With 6 bases removed from V and 0 bases from J, the gap between germline ends came to 12 bases. The CDR3 runs 14 residues. Looked up from germline, CDR1 is PRHDT and CDR2 is FYEKMQ (reference sequence). The CDR3 nucleotides read TGTGCCAGCAGGCGGACAAGCAACTCCTACGAGCAGTACTTC. It encodes CASRRTSNSYEQYF. Looking up the rest from reference TRBV13 and TRBJ2-7 gives the full variable domain: AAGVIQSPRHLIKEKRETATLKCYPIPRHDTVYWYQQGPGQDPQFLISFYEKMQSDKGSIPDRFSAQQFSDYHSELNMSSLELGDSALYFCASRRTSNSYEQYFGPGTRLTVT.

The V gene is TRBV7-8, the J gene TRBJ2-7; 8 nucleotides match TRBD1. This CDR3 spans 16 amino acids. CDR1 and CDR2 from the germline V gene are SGHVS and FQNEAQ. V shed 5 bases and J 0 bases; nucleotides not matched to a gene: 9. CDR3: CASSPSGGLLSYEQYF. The DNA for the CDR3 is TGTGCCAGCAGCCCTTCAGGGGGCCTTCTCTCCTACGAGCAGTACTTC.

The V and J genes are TRBV7-9 and TRBJ1-2, with a tentative D call TRBD1 (6 bases). Germline CDR1 SEHNR, CDR2 FQNEAQ (reference sequence). The V gene lost 5 bases and the J gene lost 4 bases, with 26 bases spanning the gap. This CDR3 is 18 amino acids long. In DNA form, the CDR3 reads TGTGCCAGCAGCCCAATGGGGGCTTCCCCTTGGACGTTCTATGGCTACACCTTC. It specifies CASSPMGASPWTFYGYTF.

V and J are TRBV27 and TRBJ2-1, with 8 nucleotides matching TRBD2. Germline V gene lookup returns CDR1 MNHEY and CDR2 SMNVEV (reference sequence). V shed 2 bases and J 6 bases; nucleotides not matched to a gene: 0. The CDR3 spans 13 residues. The CDR3 spells CASSLGLANEQFF. CDR3 sequence (DNA): TGTGCCAGCAGTTTAGGACTAGCCAATGAGCAGTTCTTC.

This chain connects TRBV6-6 to TRBJ2-5, with 13 bases fitting TRBD2. V shed 10 bases and J 11 bases; nucleotides not matched to a gene: 19. Per the germline V gene, CDR1 is MNHNY and CDR2 is SVGAGI (reference sequence). CDR3 length: 16 residues. CDR3 bases: TGTGCCACCGAGGGGGGGGGACTAGCGGGAACTGCAGAGCAGTACTTC. Encoded protein: CATEGGGLAGTAEQYF.

The V call is TRBV27, the J call TRBJ2-1; D is perhaps TRBD2 (6 bases). V dropped 2 bases and J dropped 10 bases, with 18 bases sitting between them. The CDR3 sequence is 15 residues long. Germline lookup yields CDR1 MNHEY and CDR2 SMNVEV (reference sequence). The CDR3: CASSLGLARLEEQFF. CDR3 DNA sequence: TGTGCCAGCAGTTTAGGGCTAGCGAGGTTGGAGGAGCAGTTCTTC.

The chain couples TRBV19 to TRBJ1-1; no clear D gene. This CDR3 region has 13 residues. Deletions cut 6 bases from V and 0 bases from J, with 8 bases between. The V gene's germline CDR1 is LNHDA and CDR2 SQIVND (reference sequence). The CDR3 here is CASSPNLNTEAFF. For the CDR3, the DNA is TGTGCCAGTAGCCCTAACTTGAACACTGAAGCTTTCTTT. The complete variable domain, with remaining parts taken from reference TRBV19 and TRBJ1-1, reads DGGITQSPKYLFRKEGQNVTLSCEQNLNHDAMYWYRQDPGQGLRLIYYSQIVNDFQKGDIAEGYSVSREKKESFPLTVTSAQKNPTAFYLCASSPNLNTEAFFGQGTRLTVV.

The chain has TRBV11-3 and TRBJ1-1; tentative D call: TRBD1 (6 bases). CDR3 size: 13 residues. Germline values: CDR1 SGHNT, CDR2 YENEEA. The V gene lost 4 bases and the J gene lost 6 bases, with 12 bases spanning the gap. The CDR3 DNA sequence: TGTGCCAGCAGCTCCAGGGGTAACCCTGAAGCTTTCTTT. This sequence encodes CASSSRGNPEAFF.

The genes are TRBV5-1 and TRBJ1-5, with 7 bases lining up with TRBD1. Per the germline V gene, CDR1 is SGHRS and CDR2 is YFSETQ. This CDR3 region has 15 residues. After removal of 0 bases from V and 3 bases from J, the junction contained 3 bases not matched to a gene. The CDR3 DNA sequence: TGCGCCAGCAGCTTGGGGGACAGTCTCAATCAGCCCCAGCATTTT. Protein: CASSLGDSLNQPQHF.

The chain employs TRBV6-1 and TRBJ1-2; weak D call: TRBD1 (6 bases). Germline values: CDR1 MNHNS, CDR2 SASEGT. CDR3 size: 20 residues. The germline V and J ends were trimmed by 0 bases and 2 bases, with 25 bases remaining between them. CDR3 coding DNA: TGTGCCAGCAGTGAAGCTTACAGGACAGAATTTACCCTGACCAACTATGGCTACACCTTC. Protein: CASSEAYRTEFTLTNYGYTF.

The genes are TRBV12-5 and TRBJ2-5; the D is unclear. Trimming removed 7 bases at V and 5 bases at J, with 11 bases between. Germline loops: CDR1 LGHNT, CDR2 FRNRAP. CDR3 length: 12 residues. The CDR3 bases are TGTGCTAGTGACAAAGACGGGGAGACCCAGTACTTC. Translating it yields CASDKDGETQYF.